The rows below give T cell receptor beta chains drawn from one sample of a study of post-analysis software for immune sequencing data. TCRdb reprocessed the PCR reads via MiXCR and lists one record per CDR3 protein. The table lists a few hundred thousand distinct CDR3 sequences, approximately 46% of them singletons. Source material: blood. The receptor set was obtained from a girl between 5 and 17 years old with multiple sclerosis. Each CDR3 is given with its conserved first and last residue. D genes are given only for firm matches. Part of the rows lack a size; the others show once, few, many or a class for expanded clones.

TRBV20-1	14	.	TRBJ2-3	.	TGCAGTGCTAGCCAGACCCCCCTGGTAGATACGCAGTATTTT	CSASQTPLVDTQYF
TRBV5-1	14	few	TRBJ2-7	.	TGCGCCAGCAGCTCCGCCATACAGGGCTACGAGCAGTACTTC	CASSSAIQGYEQYF
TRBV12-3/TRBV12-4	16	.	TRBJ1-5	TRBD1	TGTGCCAGCAGTCCGGCCGGGACAGGGGTAAATCAGCCCCAGCATTTT	CASSPAGTGVNQPQHF
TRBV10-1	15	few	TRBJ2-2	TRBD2	TGCGCCAGCAGTGAGACTAGCGAGAACACCGGGGAGCTGTTTTTT	CASSETSENTGELFF
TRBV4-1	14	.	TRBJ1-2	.	TGCGCCAGCAGCCCCTCCCAGGGGAACTATGGCTACACCTTC	CASSPSQGNYGYTF
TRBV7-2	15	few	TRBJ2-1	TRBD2	TGTGCCAGCACCCCAGAGCGGGAGGGCCAATATGAGCAGTTCTTC	CASTPEREGQYEQFF
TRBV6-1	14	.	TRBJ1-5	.	TGTGCCAGCAGTGAAGGACTCCCTAATCAGCCCCAGCATTTT	CASSEGLPNQPQHF
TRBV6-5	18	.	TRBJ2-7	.	TGTGCCAGCAGTTACTTCGGGACCCCTGGGAGTCAGAACTACGAGCAGTACTTC	CASSYFGTPGSQNYEQYF
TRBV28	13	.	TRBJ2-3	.	TGTGCCAGCAACGGCGGGATCACAGATACGCAGTATTTT	CASNGGITDTQYF
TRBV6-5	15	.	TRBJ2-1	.	TGTGCCAGCAGTCTTGAGGGGTACACCTACAATGAGCAGTTCTTC	CASSLEGYTYNEQFF
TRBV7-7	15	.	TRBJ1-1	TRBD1	TGTGCTAGCAGCTTTAGATTGACAGGGGACACTGAAGCTTTCTTT	CASSFRLTGDTEAFF
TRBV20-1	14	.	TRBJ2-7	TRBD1	TGCAGTGCTAGATCGACAGGGTTTACGTACGAGCAGTACTTC	CSARSTGFTYEQYF
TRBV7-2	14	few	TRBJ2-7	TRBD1	TGTGCCAGCAGCAACAGGGACAGACCCTACGAGCAGTACTTC	CASSNRDRPYEQYF
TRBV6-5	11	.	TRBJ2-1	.	TGTGCCAGCAGGACCCCGGCAGAGCAGTTCTTC	CASRTPAEQFF
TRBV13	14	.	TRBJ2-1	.	TGTGCCAGCAACTTAGGAGGCAGTGAAAATGAGCAGTTCTTC	CASNLGGSENEQFF
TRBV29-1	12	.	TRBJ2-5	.	TGCAGCGTTGACCCGGGGTTGGGGGAGCAGTACTTC	CSVDPGLGEQYF
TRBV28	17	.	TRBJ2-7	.	TGTGCCAGCAGTCTGCGGGTAGTCACACCTTGGGCTTACGAGCAGTACTTC	CASSLRVVTPWAYEQYF
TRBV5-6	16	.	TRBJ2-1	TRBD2	TGTGCCAGCAGCTTGGGGGGAGCGGGGGTCTACAATGAGCAGTTCTTC	CASSLGGAGVYNEQFF
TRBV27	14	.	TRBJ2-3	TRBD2	TGTGCCAGCAGGGATAGCGGGGGCACAGATACGCAGTATTTT	CASRDSGGTDTQYF
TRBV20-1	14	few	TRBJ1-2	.	TGCAGTGCTAGCCCTCGGACGGGCCTTTATGGCTACACCTTC	CSASPRTGLYGYTF
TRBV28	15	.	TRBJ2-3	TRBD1	TGTGCCAGCAGTGCCGGGACAGGGAGCACAGATACGCAGTATTTT	CASSAGTGSTDTQYF
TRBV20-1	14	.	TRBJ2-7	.	TGCAGTGCTCTCAATGGGCGGAACCCCTACGAGCAGTACTTC	CSALNGRNPYEQYF
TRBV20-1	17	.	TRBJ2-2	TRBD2	TGCAGTGCTAGAAAGGCTAGCGGGAGGGGGAACACCGGGGAGCTGTTTTTT	CSARKASGRGNTGELFF
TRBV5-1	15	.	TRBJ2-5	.	TGCGCCAGCAGCTTAGGGTCGGGAGAGCAAGAGACCCAGTACTTC	CASSLGSGEQETQYF
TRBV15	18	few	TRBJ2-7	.	TGTGCCACCAGCAGAACTCCGGGACGGTCCACATATTCCTACGAGCAGTACTTC	CATSRTPGRSTYSYEQYF
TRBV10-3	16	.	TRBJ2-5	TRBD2	TGTGCCATCAGTGAGTCGGGGAGGGACTCCCAAGAGACCCAGTACTTC	CAISESGRDSQETQYF
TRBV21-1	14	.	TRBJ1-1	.	TGTGCCAGCAGCAAAGTTATGTTCAGGGAAGAAGCTTTCTTT	CASSKVMFREEAFF
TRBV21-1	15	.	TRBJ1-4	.	TGTGCCAGCAGCAAAGAGGGGATTACTAATGAAAAACTGTTTTTT	CASSKEGITNEKLFF
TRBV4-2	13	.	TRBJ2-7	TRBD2	TGTGCCAGCAGCCAAGCGGGGGGATTAGAGCAGTACTTC	CASSQAGGLEQYF
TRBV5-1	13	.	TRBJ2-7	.	TGCGCCAGCAGCTTGGACCCCTGGTACGAGCAGTACTTC	CASSLDPWYEQYF
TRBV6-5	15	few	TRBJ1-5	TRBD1	TGTGCCAGCAGTTACTCAGGGACAGGGACTCAGCCCCAGCATTTT	CASSYSGTGTQPQHF